Sequencing of this T cell receptor (beta chain) was carried out in a study of tumor-infiltrating lymphocytes in primary liver carcinoma. Study-level points and caveats: Samples were bulk unsorted, so CD4+ and CD8+ repertoires were not compared.

TCR beta cDNA came from about 500 ng total RNA, primed with a constant-region primer. Investigators got TCR beta libraries out of three nested multiplex PCR rounds, done with slightly modified ARM-PCR. Both of the initial two PCR rounds ran for 10 cycles and employed TRBV1-TRBV30 forward primers alongside a C-beta reverse primer. TCRdb reprocessed the multiplex PCR reads via MiXCR and lists one record per CDR3 protein. Of 330,000 or so distinct CDR3 sequences listed, almost 65% are singletons. The CDR3 is 15 amino acids. Germline V lookup: CDR1 SGHTA, CDR2 FQGTGA. After removal of 5 bases from V and 9 bases from J, the junction contained 13 bases not matched to a gene. RNA was extracted from whole blood without cell sorting, alongside germline DNA. This clonotype was picked up one time. Antigen: not known.

The receptor's source is a man in his forties or fifties with primary liver carcinoma and hepatitis B virus infection. The sequenced sample consisted of peripheral blood. This chain uses TRBV7-3 with TRBJ2-1; 7 nucleotides match TRBD1. CDR3 protein: CASSKSTVQGSEQFF. For the CDR3, the DNA is TGTGCCAGCAGCAAAAGTACCGTACAGGGGAGTGAGCAGTTCTTC. Supplemented by reference TRBV7-3 and TRBJ2-1, the full variable domain reads GAGVSQTPSNKVTEKGKYVELRCDPISGHTALYWYRQSLGQGPEFLIYFQGTGAADDSGLPNDRFFAVRPEGSVSTLKIQRTERGDSAVYLCASSKSTVQGSEQFFGPGTRLTVL.